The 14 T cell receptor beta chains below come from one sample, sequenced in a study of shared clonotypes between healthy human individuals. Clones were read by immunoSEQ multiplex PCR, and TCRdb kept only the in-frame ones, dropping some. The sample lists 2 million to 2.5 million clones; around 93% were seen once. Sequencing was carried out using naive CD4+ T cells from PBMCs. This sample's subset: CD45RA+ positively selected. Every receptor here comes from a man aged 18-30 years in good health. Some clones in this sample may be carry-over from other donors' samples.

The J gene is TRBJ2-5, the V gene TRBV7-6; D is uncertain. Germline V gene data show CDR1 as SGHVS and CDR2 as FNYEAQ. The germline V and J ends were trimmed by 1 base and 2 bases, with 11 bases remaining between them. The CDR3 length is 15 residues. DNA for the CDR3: TGTGCCAGCAGCTTAGACCGAGTGCAGCAAGAGACCCAGTACTTC. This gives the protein CASSLDRVQQETQYF.

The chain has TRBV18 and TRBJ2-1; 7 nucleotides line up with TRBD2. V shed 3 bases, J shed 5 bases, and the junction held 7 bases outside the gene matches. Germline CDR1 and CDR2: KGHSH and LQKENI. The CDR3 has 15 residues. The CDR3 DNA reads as TGTGCCAGCTCACCGAGCTCGGCGGGAGACAATGAGCAGTTCTTC. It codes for CASSPSSAGDNEQFF.

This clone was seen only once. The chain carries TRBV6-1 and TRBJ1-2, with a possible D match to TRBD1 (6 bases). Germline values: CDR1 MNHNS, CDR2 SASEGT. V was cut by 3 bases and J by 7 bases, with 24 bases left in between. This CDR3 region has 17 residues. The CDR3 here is CASSESIPGHKPGGYTF. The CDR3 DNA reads TGTGCCAGCAGTGAGAGCATTCCGGGACACAAACCGGGTGGCTACACCTTC.

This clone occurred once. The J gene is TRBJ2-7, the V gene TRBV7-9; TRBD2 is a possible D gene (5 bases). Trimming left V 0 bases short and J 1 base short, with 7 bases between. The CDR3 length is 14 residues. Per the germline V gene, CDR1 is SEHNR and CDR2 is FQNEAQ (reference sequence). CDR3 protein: CASSLARGSYEQYF. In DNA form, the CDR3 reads TGTGCCAGCAGCTTAGCTCGGGGTTCCTACGAGCAGTACTTC.

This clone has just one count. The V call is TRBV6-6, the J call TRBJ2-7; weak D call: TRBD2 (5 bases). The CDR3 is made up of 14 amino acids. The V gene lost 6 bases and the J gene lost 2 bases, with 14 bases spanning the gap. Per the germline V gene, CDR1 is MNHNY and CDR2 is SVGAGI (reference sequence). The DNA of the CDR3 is TGTGCCAGCAGCCTCGGAGGCTCCCCCTACGAGCAGTACTTC. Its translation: CASSLGGSPYEQYF.

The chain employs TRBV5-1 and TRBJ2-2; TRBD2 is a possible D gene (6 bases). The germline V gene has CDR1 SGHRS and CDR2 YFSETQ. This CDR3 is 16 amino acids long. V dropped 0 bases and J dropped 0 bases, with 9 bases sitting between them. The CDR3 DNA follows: TGCGCCAGCAGCTTGGGAGGACTAACGAACACCGGGGAGCTGTTTTTT. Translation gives CASSLGGLTNTGELFF.

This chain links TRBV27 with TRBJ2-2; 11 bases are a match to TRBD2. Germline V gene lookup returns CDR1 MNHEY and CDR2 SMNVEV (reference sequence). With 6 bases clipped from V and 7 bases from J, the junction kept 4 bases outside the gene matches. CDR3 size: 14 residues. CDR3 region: CASREGLAVGELFF. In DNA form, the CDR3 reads TGTGCCAGCAGGGAGGGACTAGCGGTCGGGGAGCTGTTTTTT.

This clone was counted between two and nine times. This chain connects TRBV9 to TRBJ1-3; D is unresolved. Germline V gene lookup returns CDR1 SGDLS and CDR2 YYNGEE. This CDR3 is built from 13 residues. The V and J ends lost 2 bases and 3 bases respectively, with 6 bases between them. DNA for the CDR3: TGTGCCAGCAGCGTCCCGCATGGAAACACCATATATTTT. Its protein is CASSVPHGNTIYF.

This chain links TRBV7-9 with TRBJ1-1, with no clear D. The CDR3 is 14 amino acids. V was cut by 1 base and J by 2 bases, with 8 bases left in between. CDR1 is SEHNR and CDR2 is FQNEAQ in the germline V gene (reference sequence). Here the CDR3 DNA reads TGTGCCAGCAGCTTAGAACAGCCCAACACTGAAGCTTTCTTT. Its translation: CASSLEQPNTEAFF. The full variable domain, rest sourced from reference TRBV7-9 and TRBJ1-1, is DTGVSQNPRHKITKRGQNVTFRCDPISEHNRLYWYRQTLGQGPEFLTYFQNEAQLEKSRLLSDRFSAERPKGSFSTLEIQRTEQGDSAMYLCASSLEQPNTEAFFGQGTRLTVV.

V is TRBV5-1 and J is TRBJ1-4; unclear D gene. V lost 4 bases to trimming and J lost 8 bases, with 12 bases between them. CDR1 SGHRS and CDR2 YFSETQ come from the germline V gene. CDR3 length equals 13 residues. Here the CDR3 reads CASSPPLREKLFF. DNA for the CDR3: TGCGCCAGCAGCCCCCCATTGCGGGAAAAACTGTTTTTT.

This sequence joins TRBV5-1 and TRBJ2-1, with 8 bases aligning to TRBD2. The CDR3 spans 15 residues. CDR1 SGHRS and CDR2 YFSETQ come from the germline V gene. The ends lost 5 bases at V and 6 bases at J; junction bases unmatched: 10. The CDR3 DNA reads TGCGCCAGCAGGCCGCCGGGACTAGAAGTCAATGAGCAGTTCTTC. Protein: CASRPPGLEVNEQFF.

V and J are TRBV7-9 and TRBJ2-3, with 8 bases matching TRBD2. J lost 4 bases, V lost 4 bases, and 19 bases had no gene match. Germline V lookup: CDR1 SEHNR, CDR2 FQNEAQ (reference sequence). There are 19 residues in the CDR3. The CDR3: CASSSKRETPQITADTQYF. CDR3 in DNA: TGTGCCAGCAGCTCAAAGCGGGAGACGCCCCAAATCACGGCAGATACGCAGTATTTT.

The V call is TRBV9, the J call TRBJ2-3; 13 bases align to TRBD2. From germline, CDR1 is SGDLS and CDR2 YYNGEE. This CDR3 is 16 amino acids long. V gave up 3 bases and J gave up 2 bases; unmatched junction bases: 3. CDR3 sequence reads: CASSAGLAGVTDTQYF. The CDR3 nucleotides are TGTGCCAGCAGCGCTGGACTAGCGGGGGTCACAGATACGCAGTATTTT.

The chain's CDR3 is CASSLNGKEEKLFF. The CDR3 DNA follows: TGTGCCAGCAGTTTAAACGGAAAGGAAGAAAAACTGTTTTTT. The rearrangement links TRBV28 to TRBJ1-4; D ambiguous. CDR3 length: 14 residues. Germline-derived CDR1 and CDR2 are MDHEN and SYDVKM. Trimming removed 2 bases from V and 8 bases from J, with 12 bases in between.